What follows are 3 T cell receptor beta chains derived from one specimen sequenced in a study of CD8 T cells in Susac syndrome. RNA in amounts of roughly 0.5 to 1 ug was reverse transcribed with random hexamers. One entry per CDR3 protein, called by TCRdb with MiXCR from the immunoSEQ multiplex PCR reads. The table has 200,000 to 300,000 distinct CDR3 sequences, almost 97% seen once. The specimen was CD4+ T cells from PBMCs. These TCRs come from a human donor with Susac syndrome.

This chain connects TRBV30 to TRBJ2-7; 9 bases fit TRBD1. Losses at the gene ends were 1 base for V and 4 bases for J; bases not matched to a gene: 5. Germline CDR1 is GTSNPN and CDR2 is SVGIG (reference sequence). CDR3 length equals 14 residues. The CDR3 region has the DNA TGTGCCTGGAGTGGAGCGGGGACAGGGTACGAGCAGTACTTC. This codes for CAWSGAGTGYEQYF. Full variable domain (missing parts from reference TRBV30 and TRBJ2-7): SQTIHQWPATLVQPVGSPLSLECTVEGTSNPNLYWYRQAAGRGLQLLFYSVGIGQISSEVPQNLSASRPQDRQFILSSKKLLLSDSGFYLCAWSGAGTGYEQYFGPGTRLTVT.

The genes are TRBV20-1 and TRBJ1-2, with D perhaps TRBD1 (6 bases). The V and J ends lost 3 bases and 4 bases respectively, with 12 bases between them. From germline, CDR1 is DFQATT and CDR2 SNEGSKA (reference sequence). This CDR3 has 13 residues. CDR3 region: CSASQEGGYGYTF. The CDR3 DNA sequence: TGCAGTGCTAGTCAGGAAGGGGGCTATGGCTACACCTTC.

CDR3 coding DNA: TGTGCCAGCAGCCAAGATTCCCAGGGGCCCTACACCTTC. The encoded protein is CASSQDSQGPYTF. This chain joins TRBV14 and TRBJ1-2; TRBD1 is a possible D gene (6 bases). V shed 0 bases and J shed 10 bases, with 12 bases lying between them. In germline, CDR1 is SGHDN, CDR2 FVKESK. The CDR3 consists of 13 residues.